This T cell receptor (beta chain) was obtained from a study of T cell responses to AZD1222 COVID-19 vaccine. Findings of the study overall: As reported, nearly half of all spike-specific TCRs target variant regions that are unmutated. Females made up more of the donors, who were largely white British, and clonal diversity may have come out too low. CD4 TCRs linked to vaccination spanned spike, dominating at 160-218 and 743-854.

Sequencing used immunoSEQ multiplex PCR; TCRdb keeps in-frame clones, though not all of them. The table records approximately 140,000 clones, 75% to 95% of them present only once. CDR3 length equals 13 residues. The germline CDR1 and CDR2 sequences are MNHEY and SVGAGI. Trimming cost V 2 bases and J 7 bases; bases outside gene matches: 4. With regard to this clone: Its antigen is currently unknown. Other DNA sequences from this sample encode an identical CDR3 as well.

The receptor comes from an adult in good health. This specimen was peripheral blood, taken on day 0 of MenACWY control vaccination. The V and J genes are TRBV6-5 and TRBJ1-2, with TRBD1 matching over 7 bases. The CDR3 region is CASSYDRVAGYTF. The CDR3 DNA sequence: TGTGCCAGCAGTTACGACAGGGTTGCTGGCTACACCTTC.